This is a list of T cell receptor beta chains from one sample in a study of blood T cells in healthy people across ages. TCRdb reprocessed the 5' RACE reads with MiXCR, giving one entry per CDR3 protein. Among about 580,000 distinct CDR3 sequences listed, 40% to 55% were seen once. The sequencing input was blood. All receptors derive from a man older than 75 in good health. The CDR3 runs from the conserved cysteine through the conserved F or W. D genes are given only for firm matches. The size of a clone is reported for some rows only, either as once, few or many, or as a class for expanded clones.

D: TRBD1; J: TRBJ1-2; V: TRBV20-1; size: few; CDR3: CSAIDSGTGYGYTF; DNA: TGCAGTGCAATCGATTCCGGGACAGGGTACGGCTACACCTTC
D: .; J: TRBJ2-5; V: TRBV3-1; size: .; CDR3: CASSRRASEETQYF; DNA: TGTGCCAGCAGCCGTCGGGCTAGTGAAGAGACCCAGTACTTC
D: .; J: TRBJ2-5; V: TRBV18; size: .; CDR3: CASSPVTSGWETQYF; DNA: TGTGCCAGCTCACCGGTCACATCGGGTTGGGAGACCCAGTACTTC
D: TRBD1; J: TRBJ2-5; V: TRBV11-3; size: .; CDR3: CASSYTPGTGDNEQYF; DNA: TGTGCCAGCAGCTACACACCCGGGACAGGGGACAATGAGCAGTACTTC
D: .; J: TRBJ2-5; V: TRBV10-3; size: .; CDR3: CAISGPGETQYF; DNA: TGTGCCATCAGCGGACCCGGGGAGACCCAGTACTTC
D: .; J: TRBJ2-7; V: TRBV10-2; size: few; CDR3: CASRGVRSYEQYF; DNA: TGCGCCAGCAGGGGAGTTCGCTCCTACGAGCAGTACTTC
D: .; J: TRBJ2-5; V: TRBV4-1; size: once; CDR3: CASSPHGDQETQYF; DNA: TGCGCCAGCAGCCCCCACGGGGACCAAGAGACCCAGTACTTC
D: .; J: TRBJ2-3; V: TRBV7-9; size: .; CDR3: CASSLLPDTQYF; DNA: TGTGCCAGCAGCTTACTTCCAGATACGCAGTATTTT
D: TRBD1; J: TRBJ2-5; V: TRBV15; size: .; CDR3: CATSPRTGSGETQYF; DNA: TGTGCCACCAGCCCTCGGACAGGGAGTGGAGAGACCCAGTACTTC
D: .; J: TRBJ1-3; V: TRBV6-6; size: few; CDR3: CASVFQAGNSGNTIYF; DNA: TGTGCCAGCGTATTTCAGGCTGGAAACTCTGGAAACACCATATATTTT
D: .; J: TRBJ2-1; V: TRBV20-1; size: .; CDR3: CSARPPAPPYNEQFF; DNA: TGCAGTGCTAGACCCCCCGCTCCCCCTTACAATGAGCAGTTCTTC
D: TRBD1; J: TRBJ2-7; V: TRBV7-2; size: .; CDR3: CASSLTGQGSHEQYF; DNA: TGTGCCAGCAGCTTAACGGGACAGGGGTCCCACGAGCAGTACTTC
D: TRBD1; J: TRBJ1-1; V: TRBV5-5; size: many; CDR3: CASSLAGTGNTEAFF; DNA: TGTGCCAGCAGCTTGGCCGGGACAGGGAACACTGAAGCTTTCTTT
D: .; J: TRBJ2-1; V: TRBV28; size: few; CDR3: CASSTVRDNYNEQFF; DNA: TGTGCCAGCAGCACAGTCCGGGACAACTACAATGAGCAGTTCTTC
D: .; J: TRBJ1-5; V: TRBV10-3; size: few; CDR3: CAIRGTNQPQHF; DNA: TGTGCCATCAGGGGGACCAATCAGCCCCAGCATTTT
D: TRBD2; J: TRBJ2-3; V: TRBV6-5; size: many; CDR3: CASRSGAAGGTTDTQYF; DNA: TGTGCCAGCAGATCAGGAGCAGCGGGAGGAACGACAGATACGCAGTATTTT
D: .; J: TRBJ1-6; V: TRBV6-6; size: .; CDR3: CASSDSGLGYNSPLHF; DNA: TGTGCCAGCAGTGACAGTGGGCTTGGATATAATTCACCCCTCCACTTT
D: .; J: TRBJ1-2; V: TRBV27; size: .; CDR3: CASSPDRVGYGYTF; DNA: TGTGCCAGCAGTCCTGATAGGGTTGGCTATGGCTACACCTTC
D: TRBD2; J: TRBJ2-1; V: TRBV3-1; size: .; CDR3: CASSQTPSSGGNNEQFF; DNA: TGTGCCAGCAGCCAAACGCCTTCTAGCGGGGGGAACAATGAGCAGTTCTTC